The entry below gives a single T cell receptor (beta chain) sequence along with its context. This CDR3 is built from 16 residues. Germline CDR1 and CDR2: ENHRY and SYGVKD. The germline V and J ends were trimmed by 2 bases and 6 bases, with 17 bases remaining between them. This record belongs to a study of blood T cell repertoires in COVID-19. As for the study in general: Collection of acute and convalescent COVID-19 samples took place in the United States, Italy and Spain. Sources were T cells, B-cell-depleted T cells, or PBMCs; the material itself was cDNA or gDNA.

In the source study's methods: From reference gene primer amplification, estimates of nucleated cell counts were derived. TCRdb's copy holds only in-frame clones and misses some; the assay was immunoSEQ multiplex PCR. V and J calls and clone size are given by that table; D and trimming were obtained from the DNA. Of over 85,000 clones listed, 76% were seen once; the top ten hold around 4%. The chain joins TRBV10-3 to TRBJ2-1, with a tentative D call TRBD1 (8 bases). The sample comprised peripheral blood. This TCR came from a woman of 80 years or more with acute or convalescent COVID-19. CDR3 sequence (DNA): TGTGCCATCAGTGAGGGGAACAGGGGGGGCCCCAATGAGCAGTTCTTC. It codes for CAISEGNRGGPNEQFF.